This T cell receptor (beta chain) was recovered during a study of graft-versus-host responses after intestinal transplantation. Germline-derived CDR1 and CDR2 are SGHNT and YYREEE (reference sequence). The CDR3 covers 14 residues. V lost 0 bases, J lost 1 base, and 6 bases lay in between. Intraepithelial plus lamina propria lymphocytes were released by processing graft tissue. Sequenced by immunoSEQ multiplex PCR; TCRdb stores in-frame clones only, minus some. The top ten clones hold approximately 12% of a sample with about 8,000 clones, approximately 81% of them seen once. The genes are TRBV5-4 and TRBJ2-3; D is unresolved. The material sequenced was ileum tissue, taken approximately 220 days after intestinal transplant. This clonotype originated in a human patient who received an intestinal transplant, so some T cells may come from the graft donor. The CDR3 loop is CASSLGAGTDTQYF. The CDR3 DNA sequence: TGTGCCAGCAGCTTGGGGGCCGGCACAGATACGCAGTATTTT.